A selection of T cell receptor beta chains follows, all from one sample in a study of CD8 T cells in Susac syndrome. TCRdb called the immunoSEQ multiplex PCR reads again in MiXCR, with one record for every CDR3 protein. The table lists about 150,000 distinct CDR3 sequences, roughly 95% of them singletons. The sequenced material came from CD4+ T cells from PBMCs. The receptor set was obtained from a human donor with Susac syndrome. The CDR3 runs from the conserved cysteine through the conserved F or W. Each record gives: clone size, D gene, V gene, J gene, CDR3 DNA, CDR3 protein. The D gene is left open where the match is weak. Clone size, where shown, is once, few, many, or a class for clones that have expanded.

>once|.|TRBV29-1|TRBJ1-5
TGCAGCGTTGGGGCGCTAGGGGCAGATAGCAATCAGCCCCAGCATTTT
CSVGALGADSNQPQHF
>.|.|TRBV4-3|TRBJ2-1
TGCGCCAGCAGCCAAGTGGGGACTGCCTACAATGAGCAGTTCTTC
CASSQVGTAYNEQFF
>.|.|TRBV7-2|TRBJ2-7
TGTGCCAGCAGCTTAGTTGGTCAGAGGCTCTCCTACGAGCAGTACTTC
CASSLVGQRLSYEQYF
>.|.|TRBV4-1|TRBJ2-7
TGCGCCAGCAGCCAAGAGTCGTCGGTACCGACCTACGAGCAGTACTTC
CASSQESSVPTYEQYF
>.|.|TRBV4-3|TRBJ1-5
TGCGCCAGCAGCCAAGGTCTCCAGGGGAATCAGCCCCAGCATTTT
CASSQGLQGNQPQHF
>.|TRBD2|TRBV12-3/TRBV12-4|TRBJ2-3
TGTGCCAGCAGTTTTAGCGAGCGGGGGGCCGGCCATACGCAGTATTTT
CASSFSERGAGHTQYF
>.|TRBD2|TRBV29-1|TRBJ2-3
TGCAGCGTGGGGGTTAGCGGGGCCCTCACAGATACGCAGTATTTT
CSVGVSGALTDTQYF
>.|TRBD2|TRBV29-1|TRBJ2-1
TGCAGCGCCGGACTAGCGGGCCCCACGAGTGAGCAGTTCTTC
CSAGLAGPTSEQFF
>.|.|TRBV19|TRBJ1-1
TGTGCCAGCGCATACAACACTGAAGCTTTCTTT
CASAYNTEAFF
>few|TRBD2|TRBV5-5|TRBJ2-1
TGTGCCAGCAGTTTTAGCGGGGGGGCTGTTAATGAGCAGTTCTTC
CASSFSGGAVNEQFF
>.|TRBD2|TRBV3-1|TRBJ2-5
TGTGCCAGCAGCAGGACTAGCGGGGATCGAGAGACCCAGTACTTC
CASSRTSGDRETQYF
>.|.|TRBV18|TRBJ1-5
TGTGCCAGCTCTCCTTCTTCGGGGAGCAATCAGCCCCAGCATTTT
CASSPSSGSNQPQHF
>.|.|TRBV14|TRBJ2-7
TGTGCCAGCAGCCCCGGGATAACCTACGAGCAGTACTTC
CASSPGITYEQYF
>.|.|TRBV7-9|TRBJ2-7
TGTGCCAGCAGCTCCGGTGCGGGGAACGAGCAGTACTTC
CASSSGAGNEQYF
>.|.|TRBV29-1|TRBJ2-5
TGCAGCGTTGAGTGGCTAGATCGGACCCAGTACTTC
CSVEWLDRTQYF
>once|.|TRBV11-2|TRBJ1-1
TGTGCCAGCAGCGCCATAAGACGGCTGAACACCGAAGCTTTCTTT
CASSAIRRLNTEAFF
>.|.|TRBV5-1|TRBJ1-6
TGCGCCAGCAGCTTGTCGGCAGAGGTGGCCCAACTCCACTTT
CASSLSAEVAQLHF
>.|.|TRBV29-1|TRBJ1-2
TGCAGCGTTGGAGCTAACTATGGCTACACCTTC
CSVGANYGYTF
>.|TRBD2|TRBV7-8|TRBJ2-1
TGTGCCAGCAGCTTAGGGCGGGGGGGCCGTAATGAGCAGTTCTTC
CASSLGRGGRNEQFF
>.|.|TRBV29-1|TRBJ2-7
TGCAGCGTTAGGGGAGGCGGGTCAACCTACGAGCAGTACTTC
CSVRGGGSTYEQYF
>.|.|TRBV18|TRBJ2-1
TGTGCCAGCTCACCAAGAAACCGAGACTACAATGAGCAGTTCTTC
CASSPRNRDYNEQFF
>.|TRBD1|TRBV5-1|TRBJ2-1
TGCGCCAGCAGCTTGACCACAGGGGCGTTATCCAATGAGCAGTTCTTC
CASSLTTGALSNEQFF
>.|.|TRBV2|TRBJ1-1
TGTGCCAGCAGCCCGGGACTGTCCACTGAAGCTTTCTTT
CASSPGLSTEAFF
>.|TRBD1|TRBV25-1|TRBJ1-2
TGTGCCAGCTCAGGATGGGCAGGGGGTGGCTACACCTTC
CASSGWAGGGYTF
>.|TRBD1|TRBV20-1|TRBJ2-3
TGCAGTGCTAGAGTTCCGGGACAGGGAACAGATACGCAGTATTTT
CSARVPGQGTDTQYF
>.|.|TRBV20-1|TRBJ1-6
TGCAGTGCTAGAGATGGCCCAGTCTATAATTCACCCCTCCACTTT
CSARDGPVYNSPLHF
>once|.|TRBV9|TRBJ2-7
TGTGCCAGCAGCGTAGAGAACAGGGCTGACGAGCAGTACTTC
CASSVENRADEQYF
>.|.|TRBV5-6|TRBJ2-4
TGTGCCAGCAGCTTGGGGGGTTCGGTCCCCAAAAACATTCAGTACTTC
CASSLGGSVPKNIQYF
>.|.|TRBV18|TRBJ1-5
TGTGCCAGCACGCCTCAGGGAGCAGATCAGCCCCAGCATTTT
CASTPQGADQPQHF
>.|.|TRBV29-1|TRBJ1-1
TGCAGCGTTTCCCAGGGTTCGGCCACTGAAGCTTTCTTT
CSVSQGSATEAFF
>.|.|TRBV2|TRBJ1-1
TGTGCCAGCATCCTTGCGCGGCAGGGCATCACTGAAGCTTTCTTT
CASILARQGITEAFF
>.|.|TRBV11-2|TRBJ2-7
TGTGCCAGCAGCTTGCCGGAAGAACGCTACGAGCAGTACTTC
CASSLPEERYEQYF
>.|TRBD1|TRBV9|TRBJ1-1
TGTGCCAGCAGCAAACCGACAGGGACGAACACTGAAGCTTTCTTT
CASSKPTGTNTEAFF
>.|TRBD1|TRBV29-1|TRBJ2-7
TGCAGCGTTGAGGACCGGGACAGGGACCACGAGCAGTACTTC
CSVEDRDRDHEQYF
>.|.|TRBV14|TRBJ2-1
TGTGCCAGCAGCCAATACAAAAGCTCCTACAATGAGCAGTTCTTC
CASSQYKSSYNEQFF
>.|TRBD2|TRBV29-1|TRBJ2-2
TGCAGCGTCGTAGCGGGGGCGATAAACACCGGGGAGCTGTTTTTT
CSVVAGAINTGELFF
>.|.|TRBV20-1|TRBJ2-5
TGCAGTGCTAGAGCTTTAGTGGGTCGAGAGACCCAGTACTTC
CSARALVGRETQYF
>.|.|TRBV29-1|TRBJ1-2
TGCAGCGTTGTGACGGGCGCCTGGGGGGGCTACACCTTC
CSVVTGAWGGYTF
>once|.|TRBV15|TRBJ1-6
TGTGCCACCAGCAGTATCTCCGGGTCACCCCTCCACTTT
CATSSISGSPLHF
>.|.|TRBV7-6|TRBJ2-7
TGTGCCAGCAGCTTAGCGCTGAGGGACGAGCAGTACTTC
CASSLALRDEQYF
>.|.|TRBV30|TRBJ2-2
TGTGCCTCCACCGGGGAGCTGTTTTTT
CASTGELFF
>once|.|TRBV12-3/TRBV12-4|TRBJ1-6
TGTGCCAGCAGTTTCGGTAATTCACCCCTCCACTTT
CASSFGNSPLHF
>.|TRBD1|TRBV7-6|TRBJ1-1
TGTGCCAGCAGCACCGACAGGGCCCCCATGAACACTGAAGCTTTCTTT
CASSTDRAPMNTEAFF
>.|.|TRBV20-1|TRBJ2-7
TGCAGTGTGATACAGGGGGCGGGGGGCTACGAGCAGTACTTC
CSVIQGAGGYEQYF
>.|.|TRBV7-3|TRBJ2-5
TGTGCCAGCAGCTTAATTCGCGAAGAGACCCAGTACTTC
CASSLIREETQYF
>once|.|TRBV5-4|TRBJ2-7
TGTGCCAGCAGCTTGGCCAGGCGGCGGGCGGACACCGACTCCTACGAGCAGTACTTC
CASSLARRRADTDSYEQYF
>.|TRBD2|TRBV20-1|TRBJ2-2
TGCAGTGCTAGTATGGCGGGGGGGAGCACCGGGGAGCTGTTTTTT
CSASMAGGSTGELFF
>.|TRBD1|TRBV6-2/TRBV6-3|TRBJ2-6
TGTGCCAGCAGTTACTCGTACTTCAGTATCCGGACAGGGGAAGGGGAATCTGGGGCCAACGTCCTGACTTTC
CASSYSYFSIRTGEGESGANVLTF
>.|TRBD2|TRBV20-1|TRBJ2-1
TGCAGTGCTCCGGCTAGCGGGGGCAATGAGCAGTTCTTC
CSAPASGGNEQFF
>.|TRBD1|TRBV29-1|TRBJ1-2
TGCAGCGTTGAGGGACAGGGGAGAGGCTATGGCTACACCTTC
CSVEGQGRGYGYTF
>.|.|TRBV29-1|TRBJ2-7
TGCAGCACCAGGACCAGATTCGACGAGCAGTACTTC
CSTRTRFDEQYF
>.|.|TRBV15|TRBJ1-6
TGTGCCACCAGCGAGGGGAGGGGACGTAATTCACCCCTCCACTTT
CATSEGRGRNSPLHF
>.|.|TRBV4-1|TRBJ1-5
TGCGCCAGCAGCCATCCTAGTTATAGCAATCAGCCCCAGCATTTT
CASSHPSYSNQPQHF
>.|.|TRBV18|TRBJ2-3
TGTGCCAGCTCCCGCCCTAGCACAGATACGCAGTATTTT
CASSRPSTDTQYF
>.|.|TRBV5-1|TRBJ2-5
TGCGCCAGCAGCTTGCGGGGTATGGGCCAAGAGACCCAGTACTTC
CASSLRGMGQETQYF